Below, 24 T cell receptor beta chains from the same sample are listed, as sequenced in a study of blood T cell repertoires in COVID-19. Some clones are missing from TCRdb's copy, which holds only in-frame ones; the method was immunoSEQ multiplex PCR. The table records 20,000 to 30,000 clones, 86% of them present only once. The sample taken for sequencing was peripheral blood. These receptors were obtained from a human donor with active COVID-19. The donor label of this sample is uncertain.

The J gene is TRBJ2-1, the V gene TRBV28; D may be TRBD2 (6 bases). Germline CDR1 MDHEN, CDR2 SYDVKM. This CDR3 is built from 10 residues. Trimming took off 8 bases at V and 10 bases at J, with 9 bases between the two ends. CDR3 protein: CASGGMEQFF. CDR3 nucleotide sequence: TGTGCCAGCGGGGGGATGGAGCAGTTCTTC.

This clone was picked up a small number of times. This sequence joins TRBV10-2 and TRBJ1-4; D remains ambiguous. This CDR3 comprises 15 residues. CDR1 and CDR2 from the germline V gene are WSHSY and SAAADI. V lost 6 bases and J lost 3, with 14 bases in between. The CDR3 reads CASREGNRANEKLFF. CDR3 sequence (DNA): TGCGCCAGCAGAGAGGGAAATCGGGCTAATGAAAAACTGTTTTTT.

This chain links TRBV11-3 with TRBJ2-6; D ambiguous. The V gene's germline CDR1 is SGHNT and CDR2 YENEEA. With 5 bases removed from V and 0 bases from J, the gap between germline ends came to 8 bases. CDR3 length: 15 residues. CDR3 sequence reads: CASSPQLSGANVLTF. DNA for the CDR3: TGTGCCAGCAGCCCACAGCTCTCTGGGGCCAACGTCCTGACTTTC.

About this clone itself: A junction boundary mismatches the germline segment, possibly from a read error. The chain is built from TRBV11-3 and TRBJ2-4, with D tentatively TRBD1 (5 bases). The CDR3 has 15 residues. CDR1 is SGHNT, CDR2 YENEEA, per germline. CDR3 protein: CASSLGQGSAYRMHF. As DNA, the CDR3 is TGTGCCAGCAGCTTAGGTCAGGGTAGTGCCTATCGTATGCACTTC.

The V call is TRBV18, the J call TRBJ1-3; 7 nucleotides agree with TRBD1. The germline CDR1 and CDR2 sequences are KGHSH and LQKENI. Trimming took 9 bases from V and 1 from J; bases not matched to a gene: 9. This CDR3 contains 15 residues. The CDR3 bases are TGTGCCAGTTCGGGGGACAGTTTATCTGGAAACACCATATATTTT. Translated, it gives CASSGDSLSGNTIYF.

This chain connects TRBV3-1 (or the pseudogene TRBV3-2) to TRBJ1-4; 7 bases fit TRBD1. This CDR3 spans 15 amino acids. CDR1 and CDR2 (germline): LGHDT, YNNKEL (reference sequence). V gave up 2 bases and J gave up 4 bases; unmatched junction bases: 4. CDR3: CASSQRGLGNEKLFF. The CDR3 coding sequence is TGTGCCAGCAGCCAAAGGGGGCTAGGTAATGAAAAACTGTTTTTT.

The gene calls are TRBV29-1 and TRBJ1-1; 7 nucleotides agree with TRBD1. Losses at the gene ends were 7 bases for V and 2 bases for J; bases not matched to a gene: 10. The CDR3 is made up of 14 amino acids. CDR1 SQVTM and CDR2 ANQGSEA come from the germline V gene. As DNA, the CDR3 is TGCAGCGCAGCGATCGGGACAGCTAACACTGAAGCTTTCTTT. Residues: CSAAIGTANTEAFF. Together with reference TRBV29-1 and TRBJ1-1, the CDR3 gives the full variable domain: SAVISQKPSRDICQRGTSLTIQCQVDSQVTMMFWYRQQPGQSLTLIATANQGSEATYESGFVIDKFPISRPNLTFSTLTVSNMSPEDSSIYLCSAAIGTANTEAFFGQGTRLTVV.

DNA of the CDR3: TGTGCCATCAGTGAGTCAGGAGATAGCAATCAGCCCCAGCATTTT. It translates to CAISESGDSNQPQHF. The chain has TRBV10-3 and TRBJ1-5; D remains unclear. Trimming stripped 0 bases from V and 0 bases from J, with 6 bases between. The CDR3 is 15 amino acids. CDR1 is ENHRY, CDR2 SYGVKD, per germline.

This clone occurred once. J is TRBJ2-1 and V is TRBV19, with D tentatively TRBD2 (6 bases). The CDR3 runs 17 residues. The V gene lost 2 bases and the J gene lost 2 bases, with 16 bases spanning the gap. Germline CDR1 and CDR2: LNHDA and SQIVND (reference sequence). CDR3 sequence (DNA): TGTGCCAGTAGTATAAGCGGAGGGCGGGGTACCTACAATGAGCAGTTCTTC. Translation: CASSISGGRGTYNEQFF.

The chain combines TRBV5-1 with TRBJ2-5; the match to TRBD2 covers 8 bases. V lost 1 base, J lost 4 bases, and 6 bases stayed unmatched. Germline CDR1 and CDR2: SGHRS and YFSETQ. The CDR3 has 15 amino acids. The CDR3 nucleotides are TGCGCCAGCAGCTTGAAGGTAGCGGGGTTAGAGACCCAGTACTTC. The encoded protein is CASSLKVAGLETQYF.

The rearrangement links TRBV5-6 to TRBJ2-2; perhaps TRBD2 as D (5 bases). Germline V gives CDR1 SGHDT, CDR2 YYEEEE. The CDR3 spans 14 residues. V shed 1 base and J shed 4 bases, with 8 bases lying between them. Here the CDR3 DNA reads TGTGCCAGCAGCTTGTTCGCGGGCACCGGGGAGCTGTTTTTT. It encodes CASSLFAGTGELFF.

This chain joins TRBV3-1 (or the pseudogene TRBV3-2) and TRBJ1-2, with 7 bases lining up with TRBD1. The length of the CDR3 is 16 residues. Germline loops: CDR1 LGHDT, CDR2 YNNKEL (reference sequence). V lost 0 bases to trimming and J lost 4 bases; unmatched junction nucleotides: 8. CDR3 sequence: CASSQDGQAGGYGYTF. The CDR3, as DNA: TGTGCCAGCAGCCAAGATGGACAGGCCGGTGGCTATGGCTACACCTTC.

The gene calls are TRBV6-6 and TRBJ2-3, with D perhaps matching TRBD1 (6 bases). V was cut by 3 bases and J by 6 bases, with 10 bases left in between. The length of the CDR3 is 13 residues. The germline V gene encodes CDR1 MNHNY and CDR2 SVGAGI (reference sequence). In DNA, the CDR3 is TGTGCCAGCAGTTATGAGGGGGTGGATACGCAGTATTTT. Translation: CASSYEGVDTQYF.

The V gene is TRBV6-5, the J gene TRBJ1-1; possibly TRBD1 for D (5 bases). V lost 5 bases and J lost 7, with 11 bases in between. Germline V gene data show CDR1 as MNHEY and CDR2 as SVGAGI. The CDR3 runs to 12 residues. CDR3 bases: TGTGCCAGCAGTCCACCGGGACTTGAAGCTTTCTTT. The encoded protein is CASSPPGLEAFF.

The chain couples TRBV5-5 to TRBJ1-2; TRBD1 is a possible D gene (5 bases). This CDR3 has 17 amino acids. The germline gives CDR1 SGHKS, CDR2 YYEKEE (reference sequence). The germline V and J ends were trimmed by 0 bases and 3 bases, with 18 bases remaining between them. DNA for the CDR3: TGTGCCAGCAGCTTGGAGCGGGTTCGCAGGGCGGACTATGGCTACACCTTC. Translated: CASSLERVRRADYGYTF.

This clone was seen only a few times. The CDR3 is CASSEIGTGKATNEKLFF. The CDR3 DNA reads as TGTGCCAGCAGTGAAATCGGGACAGGGAAAGCAACTAATGAAAAACTGTTTTTT. The V and J genes are TRBV2 and TRBJ1-4, with 9 positions matching TRBD1. CDR1 and CDR2 from the germline V gene are SNHLY and FYNNEI. With 2 bases clipped from V and 0 bases from J, the junction kept 7 bases outside the gene matches. The CDR3 runs 18 residues.

The chain is built from TRBV18 and TRBJ2-3; 7 nucleotides line up with TRBD1. This CDR3 is 16 amino acids long. The germline V gene has CDR1 KGHSH and CDR2 LQKENI. V lost 3 bases to trimming and J lost 0 bases; unmatched junction nucleotides: 6. The CDR3 protein is CASSPGRQGSTDTQYF. The CDR3 DNA reads as TGTGCCAGCTCACCGGGGCGACAGGGAAGCACAGATACGCAGTATTTT.

The J gene is TRBJ2-2, the V gene TRBV4-3; TRBD1 matches at 8 bases. CDR1 is LGHNA, CDR2 YSLEER, per germline. This CDR3 is 15 amino acids long. The ends lost 4 bases at V and 4 bases at J; junction bases unmatched: 5. The CDR3 DNA is TGCGCCAGCAGCCCAGGACAGGGTCGCACCGGGGAGCTGTTTTTT. It is translated as CASSPGQGRTGELFF.

This chain joins TRBV18 and TRBJ1-4, with D possibly being TRBD1 (6 bases). The V end lost 4 bases, the J end lost 4 bases, and 7 bases lay between the germline ends. Germline assignment: CDR1 KGHSH and CDR2 LQKENI. The CDR3 totals 13 residues. The CDR3 sequence is CASSLDSNEKLFF. CDR3 coding DNA: TGTGCCAGCTCACTGGACAGTAATGAAAAACTGTTTTTT. Based on the CDR3 plus reference TRBV18 and TRBJ1-4, the full variable domain is NAGVMQNPRHLVRRRGQEARLRCSPMKGHSHVYWYRQLPEEGLKFMVYLQKENIIDESGMPKERFSAEFPKEGPSILRIQQVVRGDSAAYFCASSLDSNEKLFFGSGTQLSVL.

V gene TRBV5-1 combines with J gene TRBJ2-3, with TRBD2 matching 16 bases. V lost 4 bases, J lost 4 bases, and 9 bases stayed unmatched. The germline gives CDR1 SGHRS, CDR2 YFSETQ. The CDR3 is 18 residues long. CDR3 in DNA: TGCGCCAGCAGCCGGCTGGGACTAGCGGGGGGGAGCCCAGATACGCAGTATTTT. Amino acid sequence: CASSRLGLAGGSPDTQYF.

The chain links TRBV30 to TRBJ1-4; 10 bases match TRBD1. The germline CDR1 and CDR2 sequences are GTSNPN and SVGIG (reference sequence). Germline trimming cut 3 bases from V and 1 base from J; bases unmatched to any gene: 2. This CDR3 comprises 15 residues. The CDR3 region has the DNA TGTGCCTGGAGCGACAGGGGGCTAACTAATGAAAAACTGTTTTTT. Protein sequence: CAWSDRGLTNEKLFF.

This clone was seen only once. The V gene is TRBV5-8, the J gene TRBJ2-2, with 7 bases fitting TRBD2. The V segment lost 4 bases and the J segment 3 bases; nucleotides outside the gene matches: 9. There are 16 residues in the CDR3. From germline, CDR1 is SGHTS and CDR2 YDEGEE. CDR3: CASSLRTSGDTGELFF. CDR3 coding DNA: TGTGCCAGCAGCCTGAGGACTAGTGGGGACACCGGGGAGCTGTTTTTT.

The J gene is TRBJ2-2, the V gene TRBV4-1; TRBD1 matches 10 bases. Germline V lookup: CDR1 MGHRA, CDR2 YSYEKL. This CDR3 region has 16 residues. Trimming cost V 1 base and J 3 bases; bases outside gene matches: 2. Written as DNA, the CDR3 is TGCGCCAGCAGCCAAGGACAGGGGGCGTACACCGGGGAGCTGTTTTTT. It specifies CASSQGQGAYTGELFF.

This sequence joins TRBV2 and TRBJ1-2; possibly TRBD1 for D (6 bases). Germline V gene lookup returns CDR1 SNHLY and CDR2 FYNNEI. CDR3 length: 13 amino acids. The V end lost 4 bases, the J end lost 5 bases, and 11 bases lay between the germline ends. This CDR3 is CASSVGGQYGYTF. Written as DNA, the CDR3 is TGTGCCAGCAGTGTAGGCGGACAGTATGGCTACACCTTC. Supplemented by reference TRBV2 and TRBJ1-2, the full variable domain reads EPEVTQTPSHQVTQMGQEVILRCVPISNHLYFYWYRQILGQKVEFLVSFYNNEISEKSEIFDDQFSVERPDGSNFTLKIRSTKLEDSAMYFCASSVGGQYGYTFGSGTRLTVV.